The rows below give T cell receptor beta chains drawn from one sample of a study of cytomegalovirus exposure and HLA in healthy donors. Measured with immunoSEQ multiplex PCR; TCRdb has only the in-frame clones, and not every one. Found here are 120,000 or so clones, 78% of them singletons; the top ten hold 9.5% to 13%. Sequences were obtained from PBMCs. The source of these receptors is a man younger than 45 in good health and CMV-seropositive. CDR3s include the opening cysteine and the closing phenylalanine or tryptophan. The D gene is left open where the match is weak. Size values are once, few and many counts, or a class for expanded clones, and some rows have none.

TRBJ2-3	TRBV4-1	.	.	TGCGCCAGCAGCCACCCAGGGGGCACAGATACGCAGTATTTT	CASSHPGGTDTQYF
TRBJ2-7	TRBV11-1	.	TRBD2	TGTGCCAATCGTGTGGCGGGGGTCTCCTACGAGCAGTACTTC	CANRVAGVSYEQYF
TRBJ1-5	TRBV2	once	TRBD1	TGTGCCACCACGGAAACGAACAGGGGCCAGCCCCAGCATTTT	CATTETNRGQPQHF
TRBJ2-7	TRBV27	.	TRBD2	TGTGCCAGCAGTCTCCGACAACCCCCCCGACTAGCGGGATCTTCCTACGAGCAGTACTTC	CASSLRQPPRLAGSSYEQYF
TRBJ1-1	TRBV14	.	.	TGTGCCAGCAGCCCGGGCTGGGCAGGGGAAGCTTTCTTT	CASSPGWAGEAFF
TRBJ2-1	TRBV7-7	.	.	TGTGCTAGCAGCTTATCCTGGGGGGACAATGAGCAGTTCTTC	CASSLSWGDNEQFF
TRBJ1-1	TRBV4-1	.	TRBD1	TGCGCCAGCAGCCAGTCGGGACAGGGGAACACTGAAGCTTTCTTT	CASSQSGQGNTEAFF
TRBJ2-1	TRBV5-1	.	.	TGCGCCAGCCGGGGGGACAGGATGTCCTACAATGAGCAGTTCTTC	CASRGDRMSYNEQFF
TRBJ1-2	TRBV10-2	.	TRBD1	TGCGCCAGCAGAATGGGACAGGGAATAGATGGCTACACCTTC	CASRMGQGIDGYTF
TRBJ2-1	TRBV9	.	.	TGTGCCAGCAGCGTTCCGGGACTCGGGGGAAATGAGCAGTTCTTC	CASSVPGLGGNEQFF
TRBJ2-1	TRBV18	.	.	TGTGCCAGCTCACCGATCGACAGCTACACCTACAATGAGCAGTTCTTC	CASSPIDSYTYNEQFF
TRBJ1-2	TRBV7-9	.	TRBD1	TGTGTGGGACAGGAAAACTATGGCTACACCTTC	CVGQENYGYTF
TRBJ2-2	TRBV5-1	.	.	TGCGCCAGCAGCCTAAGCCTAAGTCGTGAAGCCGGGGAGCTGTTTTTT	CASSLSLSREAGELFF
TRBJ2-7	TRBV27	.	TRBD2	TGTGCCAGCAGTTTATCGCCGGGAGCGGGAGGGCCGAGGGAGCAGTACTTC	CASSLSPGAGGPREQYF
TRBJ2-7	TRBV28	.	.	TGTGCCAGCAGGATGGGGGGCGGGAGTAGCGAGCAGTACTTC	CASRMGGGSSEQYF
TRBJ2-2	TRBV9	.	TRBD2	TGTGCCAGCAGCGTAGAAGGGCAGGGAGGGACCGGGGAGCTGTTTTTT	CASSVEGQGGTGELFF
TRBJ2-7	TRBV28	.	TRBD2	TGTGCCAGCACAACTAGCGTGAGCTACGAGCAGTACTTC	CASTTSVSYEQYF
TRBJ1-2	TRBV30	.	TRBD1	TGTGCCTGGTCGACAGGGTATGGCTACACCTTC	CAWSTGYGYTF
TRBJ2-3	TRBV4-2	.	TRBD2	TGTGCCAGCAGCCTATATACTAGCGGGTATAGCACAGATACGCAGTATTTT	CASSLYTSGYSTDTQYF
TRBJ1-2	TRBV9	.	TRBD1	TGTGCCAGCAGCCCTCAAAAAGCAGGGGGCCGGTATGGCTACACCTTC	CASSPQKAGGRYGYTF
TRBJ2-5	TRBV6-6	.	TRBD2	TGTGCCAGCAGGTCGTGGGGGGGACAAGAGACCCAGTACTTC	CASRSWGGQETQYF
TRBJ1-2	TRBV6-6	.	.	TGTGCCAGCAGTTACTCTGGCCTTGGCTATGGCTACACCTTC	CASSYSGLGYGYTF
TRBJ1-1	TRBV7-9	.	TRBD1	TGTGCCAGCAGAGTCACAGGGGGCCGGGACGCTGAAGCTTTCTTT	CASRVTGGRDAEAFF
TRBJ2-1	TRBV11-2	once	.	TGTGCCAGCAGCTCATTCTTTCGGGACTCCGGGAATGAGCAGTTCTTC	CASSSFFRDSGNEQFF
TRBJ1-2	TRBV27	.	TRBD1	TGTGCCAGCAGTTCACAGACAGGGTCCTACACCTTC	CASSSQTGSYTF
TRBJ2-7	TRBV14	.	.	TGTGCCAGCAGCCATATGGGGGGTTACGAGCAGTACTTC	CASSHMGGYEQYF
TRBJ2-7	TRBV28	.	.	TGTGCCAGCAGTTCCAGCTCCTACGAGCAGTACTTC	CASSSSSYEQYF
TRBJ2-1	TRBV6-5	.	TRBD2	TGTGCCAGCAGATCCAGCGGGAGCTTTCACAATGAGCAGTTCTTC	CASRSSGSFHNEQFF
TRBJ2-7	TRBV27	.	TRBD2	TGTGCCAGCAGTTCGGGGACTAGCGGGATAGGCTACGAGCAGTACTTC	CASSSGTSGIGYEQYF
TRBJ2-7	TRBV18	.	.	TGTGCCAGCTCACCAGGGGCTGACTCCTACGAGCAGTACTTC	CASSPGADSYEQYF
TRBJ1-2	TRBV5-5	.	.	TGTGCCAGCAGCCTAAGTGCAGGAAATGGCTATGGCTACACCTTC	CASSLSAGNGYGYTF
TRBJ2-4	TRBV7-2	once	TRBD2	TGTGCCAGCAAACTAGCGGGAGGAGGGGATAGCATTCAGTACTTC	CASKLAGGGDSIQYF
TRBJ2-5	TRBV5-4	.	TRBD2	TGTGCCAGCAGCTCCCTAGCGGGAGGGCGGGAGACCCAGTACTTC	CASSSLAGGRETQYF
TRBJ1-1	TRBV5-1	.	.	TGCGCCAGCAGCCAGGGACAGAACACTGAAGCTTTCTTT	CASSQGQNTEAFF
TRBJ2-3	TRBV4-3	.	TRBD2	TGCGCCAGCAGCCAAGATCGCACTAGCGGGAGAATAGATACGCAGTATTTT	CASSQDRTSGRIDTQYF
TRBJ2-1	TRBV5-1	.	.	TGCGCCAGCAGCTTGTCCAGGAACAATGAGCAGTTCTTC	CASSLSRNNEQFF
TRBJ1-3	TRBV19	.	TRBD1	TGTGCCAGTAGCACGGGACAGGGGCAGACTGGAAACACCATATATTTT	CASSTGQGQTGNTIYF
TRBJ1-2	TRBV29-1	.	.	TGCAGCGTTGAAAGTCTCGGGGACTATGGCTACACCTTC	CSVESLGDYGYTF
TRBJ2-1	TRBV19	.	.	TGTGCCAGTAGTATCCAAGCTCCAAGCTCCTACAATGAGCAGTTCTTC	CASSIQAPSSYNEQFF
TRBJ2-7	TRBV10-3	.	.	TGTGCCATCAGTGACGGGATTTACGAGCAGTACTTC	CAISDGIYEQYF
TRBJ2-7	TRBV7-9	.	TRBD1	TGTGCCAGCAGACCCAGACAGGGGGCAGTCTACGAGCAGTACTTC	CASRPRQGAVYEQYF
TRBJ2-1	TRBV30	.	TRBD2	TGTGCCTGGACCGTCGACATCGGACGAGCAAGGACTAGCGGGGTGGTAAATGAGCAGTTCTTC	CAWTVDIGRARTSGVVNEQFF
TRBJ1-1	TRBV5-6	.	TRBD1	TGTGCCAGCAGCTTCCAGGGGACAGGGAGCACTGAAGCTTTCTTT	CASSFQGTGSTEAFF
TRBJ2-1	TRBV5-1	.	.	TGCGCCAGCAGCTTGGCGAGCGGGCAATACAATGAGCAGTTCTTC	CASSLASGQYNEQFF
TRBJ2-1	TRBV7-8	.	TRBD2	TGTGCCAGCAGCTTAGGGACTAGCGGGAGCTTCTCCTACAATGAGCAGTTCTTC	CASSLGTSGSFSYNEQFF
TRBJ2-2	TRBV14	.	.	TGTGCCAGCAGCCACCTTTTCAACACCGGGGAGCTGTTTTTT	CASSHLFNTGELFF
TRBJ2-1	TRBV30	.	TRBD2	TGTGCCTGGAAGGTGGCTAGCGGGAGAGATGAGCAGTTCTTC	CAWKVASGRDEQFF
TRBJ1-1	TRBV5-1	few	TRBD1	TGCGCCAGCAGCTTGGCGCGAGGGGGCCGGGACACTGAAGCTTTCTTT	CASSLARGGRDTEAFF
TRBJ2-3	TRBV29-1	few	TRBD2	TGCAGCGTGAGGGATAGCGGGGCGAGCACAGATACGCAGTATTTT	CSVRDSGASTDTQYF
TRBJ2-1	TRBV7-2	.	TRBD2	TGTGCCAGCAGGAAAACCGGGACTAGCAACAATGAGCAGTTCTTC	CASRKTGTSNNEQFF
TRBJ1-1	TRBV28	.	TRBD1	TGTGCCACCACAGGACAGGGGAACACTGAAGCTTTCTTT	CATTGQGNTEAFF
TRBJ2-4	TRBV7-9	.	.	TGTGCCAGCAGCCTCTCCGCGTGGTTGAGCATTCAGTACTTC	CASSLSAWLSIQYF
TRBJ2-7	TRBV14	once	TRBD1	TGTGCCAGCAGTCGGGACAGGGGGACCGAGCAGTACTTC	CASSRDRGTEQYF
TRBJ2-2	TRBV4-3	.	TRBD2	TGCGCCAGCAGCCAAGATTCTAGCGGGTCCGGGGAGCTGTTTTTT	CASSQDSSGSGELFF
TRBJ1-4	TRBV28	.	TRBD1	TGTGCCAGCAGTCCCAACAGGGGAAAAGTCGAAAAACTGTTTTTT	CASSPNRGKVEKLFF